A selection of T cell receptor beta chains follows, all from one sample in a study of T cell clones after liver transplantation. Only in-frame clones appear in the TCRdb table, and some are missing; sequencing was by immunoSEQ multiplex PCR. This sample has roughly 80,000 clones, with 65% to 85% found just once. Sample: CD4+ T cells from blood, taken 45 to 46 months after liver transplant. These receptors all stem from a human patient who received a liver transplant. Among the T cells, some may be from the graft donor. CDR3s include the opening cysteine and the closing phenylalanine or tryptophan.

TRBJ2-7 TRBV28 CASSSNHPGTGEPYEQYF
TRBJ1-1 TRBV18 CASSPPNRGQVNTEAFF
TRBJ2-1 TRBV4-3 CASSQDPREGPQFF
TRBJ2-5 TRBV7-2 CASSLQGQGIETQYF
TRBJ2-7 TRBV5-1 CASSLAGGDIYEQYF
TRBJ2-7 TRBV19 CASSARGRSSYEQYF
TRBJ1-2 TRBV19 CASRVPIGHHTGQGASYTF
TRBJ1-1 TRBV20-1 CSARVVREAFF
TRBJ2-7 TRBV7-2 CASSLQTRSYEQYF
TRBJ1-4 TRBV28 CASRSGTIGGKLFF
TRBJ1-3 TRBV7-2 CASSLSRAGTTIYF
TRBJ2-7 TRBV28 CASSFPRGGEQYF
TRBJ2-1 TRBV25-1 CASTDTGYYNNEQFF
TRBJ2-3 TRBV6-1 CASSDRTGTGFTDTQYF
TRBJ1-1 TRBV27 CASRARTGARAFF
TRBJ2-7 TRBV6-6 CASSTGDYEQYF
TRBJ1-1 TRBV29-1 CSVRTGVNTEAFF
TRBJ1-5 TRBV4-1 CASSQGGLSNQPQHF
TRBJ2-7 TRBV7-2 CASRSGQPTYEQYF
TRBJ1-1 TRBV6-5 CASSYGGYDTEAFF
TRBJ2-1 TRBV11-1 CASSLEGTVYNEQFF
TRBJ2-1 TRBV4-2 CASSQVGGEGYNEQFF
TRBJ2-7 TRBV11-2 CASSFPRGSRWTYEQYF
TRBJ2-7 TRBV7-6 CASSSTSAGHEQYF
TRBJ2-5 TRBV18 CASSPKRSEGQETQYF
TRBJ2-1 TRBV5-6 CASSYPGLANEQFF
TRBJ2-2 TRBV7-2 CASSLNMAGELFF
TRBJ1-5 TRBV28 CASSYGPQHF
TRBJ2-5 TRBV27 CASSPTGGRDWKGETQYF
TRBJ2-7 TRBV28 CASSMTGVEQYF
TRBJ1-5 TRBV28 CASSSGSKPQHF
TRBJ2-5 TRBV7-9 CASSLAFLTQETQYF
TRBJ1-4 TRBV28 CASTYQGQGNF
TRBJ1-2 TRBV18 CASSPTGDTTNYGYTF
TRBJ2-7 TRBV28 CASSIRLAGGHEQYF
TRBJ1-2 TRBV7-9 CASSPYETGGYTF
TRBJ2-2 TRBV7-3 CASSPSSNTGELFF
TRBJ2-1 TRBV13 CASSETSGDNEQFF
TRBJ1-2 TRBV6-5 CASSRQLGGPYGYTF
TRBJ1-1 TRBV5-1 CASSIQGELTEAFF
TRBJ2-1 TRBV28 CASSNTRAHNEQFF
TRBJ2-1 TRBV5-1 CASSLGRGPYNEQFF
TRBJ2-3 TRBV27 CASSLGLARTDTQYF
TRBJ1-3 TRBV7-2 CASSLVGTGNGNTIYF
TRBJ2-5 TRBV4-1 CASSPSYPGTVQETQYF
TRBJ2-1 TRBV5-4 CASSFGGTSSYNEQFF